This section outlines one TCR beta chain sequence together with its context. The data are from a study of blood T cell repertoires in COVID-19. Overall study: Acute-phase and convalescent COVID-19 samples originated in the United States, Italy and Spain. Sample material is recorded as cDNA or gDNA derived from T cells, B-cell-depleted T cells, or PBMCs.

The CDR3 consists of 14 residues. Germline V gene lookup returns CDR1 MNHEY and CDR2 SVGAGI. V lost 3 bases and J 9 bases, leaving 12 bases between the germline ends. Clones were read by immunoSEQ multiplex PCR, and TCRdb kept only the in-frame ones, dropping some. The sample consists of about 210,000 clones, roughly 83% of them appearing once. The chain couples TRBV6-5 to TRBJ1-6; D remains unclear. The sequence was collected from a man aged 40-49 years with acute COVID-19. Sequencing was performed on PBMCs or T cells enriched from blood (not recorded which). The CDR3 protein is CASSYSGFVSPLHF. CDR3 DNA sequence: TGTGCCAGCAGTTATTCAGGTTTTGTTTCACCCCTCCACTTT.